Listed here are 19 T cell receptor beta chains from one sample, sequenced in a study of cytomegalovirus exposure and HLA in healthy donors. In the PCR, 60 Vbeta and 13 Jbeta primers were used. Only in-frame clones appear in the TCRdb table, and some are missing; sequencing was by immunoSEQ multiplex PCR. Here the sample table reports tens of thousands of clones. The sequencing sample was made of PBMCs. These receptor sequences come from a female donor in good health and CMV-seropositive.

This sequence joins TRBV29-1 and TRBJ1-5, with 8 bases matching TRBD1. In germline, CDR1 is SQVTM, CDR2 ANQGSEA. Trimming took 6 bases from V and 7 from J; bases not matched to a gene: 8. This CDR3 spans 13 amino acids. CDR3 nucleotide sequence: TGCAGCGTACGGACAGGGTTTGACCAGCCCCAGCATTTT. This sequence encodes CSVRTGFDQPQHF.

The rearrangement links TRBV5-1 to TRBJ2-7, with a tentative D call TRBD2 (6 bases). CDR3 length: 16 amino acids. The V and J ends lost 5 bases and 3 bases respectively, with 21 bases between them. Germline V gene lookup returns CDR1 SGHRS and CDR2 YFSETQ. The CDR3 spells CASRIGMGTGNYEQYF. The CDR3 DNA sequence: TGCGCCAGCAGAATTGGGATGGGGACTGGAAACTACGAGCAGTACTTC.

About this clone: At one boundary the junction diverges from the germline segment, which might be a read error. The V gene is TRBV6-5, the J gene TRBJ1-1, with a possible D match to TRBD1 (5 bases). Germline V gene sequence: CDR1 MNHEY, CDR2 SVGAGI. The CDR3 has 15 residues. CDR3 sequence reads: CASSYSNRQNTEDFF. CDR3 coding DNA: TGTGCCAGCAGTTACTCGAACAGGCAGAACACTGAAGATTTCTTT.

This chain links TRBV5-6 with TRBJ1-5, with TRBD1 identical over 10 bases. Unmatched junction bases numbered 1, after V lost 0 bases and J lost 4 bases. CDR1 and CDR2 from the germline V gene are SGHDT and YYEEEE. The CDR3 is made up of 15 amino acids. CDR3 loop: CASSLEDRGNQPQHF. CDR3 DNA sequence: TGTGCCAGCAGCTTGGAGGACAGGGGGAATCAGCCCCAGCATTTT.

The CDR3 nucleotides read TGTGCCAGCAGCCAAATAGCGGGGGGGCCCTACGAGCAGTACTTC. It specifies CASSQIAGGPYEQYF. The chain recombines TRBV7-6 with TRBJ2-7; 11 bases are shared with TRBD2. V was clipped by 5 bases and J by 2 bases; unmatched bases: 5. The germline gives CDR1 SGHVS, CDR2 FNYEAQ. CDR3 length equals 15 residues.

V usage is TRBV28 and J usage is TRBJ2-7, with 7 positions matching TRBD1. CDR1 is MDHEN and CDR2 is SYDVKM in the germline V gene. V was clipped by 6 bases and J by 0 bases; unmatched bases: 11. CDR3 length: 16 residues. This CDR3 reads CASRNYGTASSYEQYF. CDR3 coding DNA: TGTGCCAGCAGAAATTACGGGACAGCAAGCTCCTACGAGCAGTACTTC.

Comment on this clone: Distinct nucleotide sequences in the sample also encode this CDR3. The chain carries TRBV5-1 and TRBJ2-3, with D perhaps TRBD1 (5 bases). Trimming pared 0 bases from V and 0 bases from J, leaving 5 bases between. Germline values: CDR1 SGHRS, CDR2 YFSETQ. The CDR3 covers 14 residues. The CDR3 loop is CASSLGTSTDTQYF. As DNA, the CDR3 is TGCGCCAGCAGCTTGGGGACAAGCACAGATACGCAGTATTTT.

The rearrangement uses TRBV6-5 and TRBJ1-6, with 7 nucleotides matching TRBD1. The germline V gene encodes CDR1 MNHEY and CDR2 SVGAGI. The V and J ends lost 6 bases and 5 bases, in that order; junction bases with no gene match: 1. This CDR3 has 13 amino acids. The DNA of the CDR3 is TGTGCCAGCAGCGACAGGGATAATTCACCCCTCCACTTT. Translation gives CASSDRDNSPLHF.

The CDR3 DNA is TGTGCCAGTAGTTCCCCCGGACAGTCCAAAAACATTCAGTACTTC. It is translated as CASSSPGQSKNIQYF. The rearrangement joins TRBV19 to TRBJ2-4, with a weak D call TRBD1 (6 bases). V lost 5 bases to trimming and J lost 2 bases, with 13 bases between them. This CDR3 is built from 15 residues. From germline, CDR1 is LNHDA and CDR2 SQIVND (reference sequence).

This chain connects TRBV5-4 to TRBJ2-5; 8 bases map to TRBD1. The junction had 8 bases not matched to a gene; V was cut back by 3 bases and J by 4 bases. The CDR3 extends over 15 amino acids. The germline V gene has CDR1 SGHNT and CDR2 YYREEE (reference sequence). Here the CDR3 reads CASSSTGGRRETQYF. CDR3 bases: TGTGCCAGCAGCTCAACAGGGGGGCGGCGAGAGACCCAGTACTTC.

The chain couples TRBV5-1 to TRBJ2-5; 11 positions match TRBD2. J lost 5 bases, V lost 4 bases, and 10 bases had no gene match. CDR1 is SGHRS, CDR2 YFSETQ, per germline. The CDR3 is 16 amino acids. The CDR3 DNA sequence: TGCGCCAGCAGCACCGGTATAGCGGGGGGGCCGGAGACCCAGTACTTC. It encodes CASSTGIAGGPETQYF. The full variable domain, rest sourced from reference TRBV5-1 and TRBJ2-5, is KAGVTQTPRYLIKTRGQQVTLSCSPISGHRSVSWYQQTPGQGLQFLFEYFSETQRNKGNFPGRFSGRQFSNSRSEMNVSTLELGDSALYLCASSTGIAGGPETQYFGPGTRLLVL.

The chain combines TRBV28 with TRBJ2-7; tentatively, D is TRBD1 (6 bases). Trimming stripped 10 bases from V and 1 base from J, with 11 bases between. Germline V gene sequence: CDR1 MDHEN, CDR2 SYDVKM. This CDR3 region has 12 residues. In DNA form, the CDR3 reads TGTGCCAACCCGACAGGATCCTACGAGCAGTACTTC. It specifies CANPTGSYEQYF. Full variable domain (missing parts from reference TRBV28 and TRBJ2-7): DVKVTQSSRYLVKRTGEKVFLECVQDMDHENMFWYRQDPGLGLRLIYFSYDVKMKEKGDIPEGYSVSREKKERFSLILESASTNQTSMYLCANPTGSYEQYFGPGTRLTVT.

The chain employs TRBV5-5 and TRBJ1-3; 7 nucleotides match TRBD1. CDR1 is SGHKS, CDR2 YYEKEE, per germline (reference sequence). CDR3 length: 16 amino acids. V shed 1 base and J 4 bases; nucleotides not matched to a gene: 8. The CDR3 DNA reads as TGTGCCAGCAGCTTGCGAGAGGGGGCGTCAGGAAACACCATATATTTT. This encodes CASSLREGASGNTIYF.

The genes are TRBV14 and TRBJ2-3; possible D gene TRBD2, 6 bases. This CDR3 is built from 16 residues. The germline V gene encodes CDR1 SGHDN and CDR2 FVKESK. Deletions cut 1 base from V and 0 bases from J, with 11 bases between. CDR3 amino acids: CASSQGGRGSTDTQYF. In DNA, the CDR3 is TGTGCCAGCAGCCAAGGTGGTCGGGGGAGCACAGATACGCAGTATTTT.

V gene TRBV5-4 combines with J gene TRBJ2-5; D perhaps matches TRBD2 (7 bases). Germline lookup yields CDR1 SGHNT and CDR2 YYREEE (reference sequence). The CDR3 contains 14 residues. V was trimmed by 4 bases and J by 5 bases, leaving 15 bases between them. In DNA, the CDR3 is TGTGCCAGCAGCATCAGGGGAGGGTCGGAGACCCAGTACTTC. Amino acid sequence: CASSIRGGSETQYF.

J is TRBJ2-7 and V is TRBV7-2, with 12 bases fitting TRBD2. CDR3 length: 16 residues. V was pared by 2 bases and J by 5 bases, with 7 bases of the junction left unmatched. The germline CDR1 and CDR2 sequences are SGHTA and FQGNSA. The CDR3 is CASSLQASGRGNEQYF. The DNA for the CDR3 is TGTGCCAGCAGCTTACAGGCTAGCGGGAGGGGTAACGAGCAGTACTTC.

This chain connects TRBV28 to TRBJ2-7; 9 bases match TRBD2. Germline-derived CDR1 and CDR2 are MDHEN and SYDVKM. This CDR3 is 15 amino acids long. J was trimmed by 2 bases and V by 6 bases; bases with no gene match: 8. CDR3 sequence reads: CASSLPSGTAYEQYF. Written as DNA, the CDR3 is TGTGCCAGCAGCCTACCTAGCGGGACCGCCTACGAGCAGTACTTC.

V gene TRBV10-3 combines with J gene TRBJ1-2; D gene uncertain. CDR3 length: 12 amino acids. V dropped 11 bases and J dropped 3 bases, with 13 bases sitting between them. Germline values: CDR1 ENHRY, CDR2 SYGVKD. This CDR3 reads CALAAGDYGYTF. As DNA, the CDR3 is TGTGCCTTGGCGGCGGGTGACTATGGCTACACCTTC.

The chain has TRBV4-1 and TRBJ2-4; a possible D gene is TRBD1 (6 bases). V was clipped by 2 bases and J by 1 base, with 18 bases between them. CDR1 and CDR2 (germline): MGHRA, YSYEKL. CDR3 length: 18 amino acids. The chain's CDR3 is CASSQRRAGEVAKNIQYF. CDR3 DNA: TGCGCCAGCAGCCAAAGAAGGGCAGGGGAAGTGGCCAAAAACATTCAGTACTTC.